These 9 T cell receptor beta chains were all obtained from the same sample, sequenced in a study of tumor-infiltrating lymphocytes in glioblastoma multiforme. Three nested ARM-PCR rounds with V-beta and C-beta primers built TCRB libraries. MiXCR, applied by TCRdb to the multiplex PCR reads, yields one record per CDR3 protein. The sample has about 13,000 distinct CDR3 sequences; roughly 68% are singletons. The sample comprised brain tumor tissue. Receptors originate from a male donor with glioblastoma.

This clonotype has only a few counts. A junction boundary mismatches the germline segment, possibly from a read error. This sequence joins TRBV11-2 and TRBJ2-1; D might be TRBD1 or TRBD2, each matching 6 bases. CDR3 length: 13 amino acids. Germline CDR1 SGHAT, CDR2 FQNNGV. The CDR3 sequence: CASSLEGGNEHFF. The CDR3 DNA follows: TGTGCCAGCAGCTTAGAAGGGGGGAATGAGCATTTCTTC.

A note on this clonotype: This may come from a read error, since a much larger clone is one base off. The CDR3 nucleotides are TGTGCCAGCGGTTCTCCCAGGACAGCTAGATCTGGAAACACCATATATTTT. Protein product: CASGSPRTARSGNTIYF. J is TRBJ1-3 and V is TRBV28; possibly TRBD1 for D (6 bases). The V gene's germline CDR1 is MDHEN and CDR2 SYDVKM. The germline V and J ends were trimmed by 8 bases and 1 base, with 21 bases remaining between them. CDR3 length: 17 residues.

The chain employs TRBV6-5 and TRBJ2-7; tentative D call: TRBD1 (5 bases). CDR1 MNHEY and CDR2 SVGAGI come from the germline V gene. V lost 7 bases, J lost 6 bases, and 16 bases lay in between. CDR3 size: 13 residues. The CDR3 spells CASTDGRGGEQYF. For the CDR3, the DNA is TGTGCCAGCACCGACGGAAGGGGTGGCGAGCAGTACTTC.

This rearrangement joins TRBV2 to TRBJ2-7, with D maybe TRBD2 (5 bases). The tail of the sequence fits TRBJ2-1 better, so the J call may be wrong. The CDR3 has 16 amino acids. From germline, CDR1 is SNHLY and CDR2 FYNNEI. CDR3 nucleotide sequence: TGTGCCAGCTGGCGCTCCGAGGGCCGGATAACCTACGAGCAGTTCTTC. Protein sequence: CASWRSEGRITYEQFF.

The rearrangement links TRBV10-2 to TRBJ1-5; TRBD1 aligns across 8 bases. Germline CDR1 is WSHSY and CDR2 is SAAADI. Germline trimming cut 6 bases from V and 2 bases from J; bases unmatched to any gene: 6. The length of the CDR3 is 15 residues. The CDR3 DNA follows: TGCGCCAGCAGAGACAGGGGAGTGGGCAATCAGCCCCAGCATTTT. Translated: CASRDRGVGNQPQHF.

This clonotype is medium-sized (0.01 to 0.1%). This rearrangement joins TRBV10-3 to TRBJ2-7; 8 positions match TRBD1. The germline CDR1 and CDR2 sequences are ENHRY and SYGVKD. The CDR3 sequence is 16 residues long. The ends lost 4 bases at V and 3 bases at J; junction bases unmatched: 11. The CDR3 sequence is CAISVGQGVEGYEQYF. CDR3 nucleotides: TGTGCCATCAGTGTAGGACAGGGAGTAGAGGGCTACGAGCAGTACTTC.

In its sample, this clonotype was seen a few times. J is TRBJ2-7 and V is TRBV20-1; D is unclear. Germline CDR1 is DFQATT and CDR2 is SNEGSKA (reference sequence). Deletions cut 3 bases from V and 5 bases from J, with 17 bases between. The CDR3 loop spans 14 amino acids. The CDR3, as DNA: TGCAGTGCTAGCCTAGGAGTCGCGGCCGACGAGCAGTACTTC. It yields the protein CSASLGVAADEQYF.

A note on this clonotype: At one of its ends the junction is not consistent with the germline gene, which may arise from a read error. CDR3 sequence: CVSSQVRGGKAFF. CDR3 DNA sequence: TGCGTCAGCAGCCAAGTTAGGGGCGGCAAAGCTTTCTTT. This rearrangement joins TRBV4-1 to TRBJ1-1, with a tentative D call TRBD1 (5 bases). The CDR3 sequence is 13 residues long. The germline V gene encodes CDR1 MGHRA and CDR2 YSYEKL.

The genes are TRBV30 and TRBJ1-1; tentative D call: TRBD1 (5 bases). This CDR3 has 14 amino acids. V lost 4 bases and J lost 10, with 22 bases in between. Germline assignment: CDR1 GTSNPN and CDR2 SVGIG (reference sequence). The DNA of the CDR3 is TGTGCCTGGACCTCTCGGATAAGGGGCGCGGCAGCTTTCTTT. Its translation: CAWTSRIRGAAAFF.